This TCR beta chain was captured in a study of cytomegalovirus exposure and HLA in healthy donors. 13 Jbeta primers and 60 Vbeta primers were used for the PCR. Sequencing was performed with immunoSEQ multiplex PCR; in TCRdb, only in-frame clones are kept and a portion is missing. The data contain some 150,000 clones, about 75% of them singletons. Healthy bone marrow donors formed the donor group. The CDR3 runs 16 residues. The V gene lost 5 bases and the J gene lost 2 bases, with 18 bases spanning the gap. Germline CDR1 reads SQVTM; CDR2 reads ANQGSEA. The chain combines TRBV29-1 with TRBJ1-4; TRBD1 might be the D (5 bases). The source of this sequence is a woman between 40 and 50 years old in good health and CMV-seronegative. Sequences were obtained from PBMCs. DNA of the CDR3: TGCAGCGTTATAACCGACAGAAGCACGACTAATGAAAAACTGTTTTTT. Residues: CSVITDRSTTNEKLFF.